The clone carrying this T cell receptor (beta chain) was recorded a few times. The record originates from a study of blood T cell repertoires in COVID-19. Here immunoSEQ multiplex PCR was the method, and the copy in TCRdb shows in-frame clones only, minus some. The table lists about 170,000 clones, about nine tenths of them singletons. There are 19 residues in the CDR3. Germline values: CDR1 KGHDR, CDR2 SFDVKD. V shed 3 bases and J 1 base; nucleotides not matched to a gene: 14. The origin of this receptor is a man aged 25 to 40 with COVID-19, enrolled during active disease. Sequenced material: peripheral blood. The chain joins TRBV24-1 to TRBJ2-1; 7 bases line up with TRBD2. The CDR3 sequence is CATSDHSLLAGESYNEQFF. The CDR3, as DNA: TGTGCCACCAGTGATCATTCCCTTCTGGCGGGAGAATCCTACAATGAGCAGTTCTTC.